This TCR beta chain was observed in a study of blood T cells in healthy people across ages. The second PCR ran about 6 to 11 cycles with a sample-barcoded 5' primer and J-beta primers. Each of the cDNA molecules was tagged by a template-switch adaptor with 12 random nucleotides. TCRdb processed the 5' RACE reads anew with MiXCR; each CDR3 protein has one entry. The sample shows about a million distinct CDR3 sequences, just over 50% of them seen only once. V lost 6 bases, J lost 6 bases, and 20 bases lay in between. The CDR3 sequence is 15 residues long. Germline CDR1 is KGHSH and CDR2 is LQKENI. The sample, 7.5 to 10 milliliters of peripheral blood, was drawn from each donor. The authors extracted at least 5 micrograms of total RNA per sample.

The sequence was obtained from a woman aged 55 to 70 in good health. The sequenced sample consisted of blood. The V and J genes are TRBV18 and TRBJ1-2; D remains ambiguous. This chain's CDR3 is CASSPVPRALDGYTF. The CDR3 region has the DNA TGTGCCAGCTCCCCGGTCCCACGGGCGCTGGATGGCTACACCTTC.